This T cell receptor beta chain was profiled in a study of CD8+CD57+ T cells in acquired aplastic anemia. CDR3 length equals 15 residues. The V gene's germline CDR1 is SEHNR and CDR2 FQNEAQ (reference sequence). Trimming cost V 5 bases and J 1 base, with 13 bases left between them. Profiles of TCR beta VDJ and CDR3 were generated from a genomic DNA template. TCRdb passed the reads through MiXCR, listing each CDR3 protein once. In the table there are roughly 190,000 distinct CDR3 sequences, 48% of which are singletons. Those patients picked for sequencing had displayed CD8+CD57+ cell expansion on flow cytometry.

The sequence came from a human donor with aplastic anemia. The chain joins TRBV7-9 to TRBJ2-3, with TRBD1 as a possible D gene (5 bases). Material for sequencing was sorted CD4+, CD8+, or CD8+CD57+ T cells (not recorded which) from PBMCs. The CDR3 protein is CASSVSRAGTDTQYF. The CDR3, as DNA: TGTGCCAGCAGCGTTTCCAGGGCGGGCACAGATACGCAGTATTTT.